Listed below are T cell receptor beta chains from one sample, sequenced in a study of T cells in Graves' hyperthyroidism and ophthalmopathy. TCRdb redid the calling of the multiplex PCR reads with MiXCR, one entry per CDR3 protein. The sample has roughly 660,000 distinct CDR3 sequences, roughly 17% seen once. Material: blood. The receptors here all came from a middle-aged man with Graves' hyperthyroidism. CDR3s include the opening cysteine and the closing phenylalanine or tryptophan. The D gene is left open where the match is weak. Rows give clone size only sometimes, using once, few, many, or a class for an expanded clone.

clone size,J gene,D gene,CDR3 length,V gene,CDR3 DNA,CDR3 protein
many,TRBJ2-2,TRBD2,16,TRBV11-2,TGTGCCAGCAGCTTAGACGGGGGGAGCAACACCGGGGAGCTGTTTTTT,CASSLDGGSNTGELFF
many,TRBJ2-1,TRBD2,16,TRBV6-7,TGTGCCAGCAGTTACTCGACTAGCGGGACCTACAATGAGCAGTTCTTC,CASSYSTSGTYNEQFF
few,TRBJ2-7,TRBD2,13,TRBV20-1,TGCAGTCCCGGGGGCGGGGGGGCTTGCGAGCAGTACTTC,CSPGGGGACEQYF
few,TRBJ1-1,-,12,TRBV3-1,TGTGCCAGCAGCCAAGTTCAGGGTAGCGCTTTCTTT,CASSQVQGSAFF
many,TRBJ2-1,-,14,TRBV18,TGTGCCAGCTCACCACTTGTAGCGAACAATGAGCAGTTCTTC,CASSPLVANNEQFF
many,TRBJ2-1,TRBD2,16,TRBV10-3,TGTGCCATCAGTGAGTCGGGACTAGCGGGGGGCAATGAGCAGTTCTTC,CAISESGLAGGNEQFF
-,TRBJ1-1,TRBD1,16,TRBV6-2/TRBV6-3,TGTGCCAGCAGTTACTCGAGGGACAGATTGAACACTGAAGCTTTCTTT,CASSYSRDRLNTEAFF
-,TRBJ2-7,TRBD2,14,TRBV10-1,TGCGCCAGCAGTGAGAGCGGGAGGGCCAACGAGCAGTACTTC,CASSESGRANEQYF
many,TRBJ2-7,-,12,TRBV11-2,TGTGCCAGCAGCTGGAACATCTACGAGCAGTACTTC,CASSWNIYEQYF
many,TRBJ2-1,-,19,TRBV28,TGTGCCAGCAGTACACTGACTCTGAGGACTGGCAGCTCCTACAATGAGCAGTTCTTC,CASSTLTLRTGSSYNEQFF
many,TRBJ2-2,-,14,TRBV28,TGTGCCAGCAGGAGGACTTTAAACACCGGGGAGCTGTTTTTT,CASRRTLNTGELFF
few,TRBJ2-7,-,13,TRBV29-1,TGCAGCGTTTTCTCCGGGGACTCCTACGAGCAGTACTTC,CSVFSGDSYEQYF
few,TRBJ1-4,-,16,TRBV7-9,TGTGCCAGCAGCTTAGTTCCCCAGGGGCTCAATGAAAAACTGTTTTTT,CASSLVPQGLNEKLFF
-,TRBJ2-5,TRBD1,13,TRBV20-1,TGCAGTGTTACAGGGGCAGGGGTAGAGACCCAGTACTTC,CSVTGAGVETQYF
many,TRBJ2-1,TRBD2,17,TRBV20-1,TGCAGTGCTAGAGATCGTACTAGCGGACGAGGTTACAATGAGCAGTTCTTC,CSARDRTSGRGYNEQFF
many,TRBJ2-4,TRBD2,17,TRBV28,TGTGCCAGCGTTCCAAGGGTTATAGCGGGGAATAAAAACATTCAGTACTTC,CASVPRVIAGNKNIQYF
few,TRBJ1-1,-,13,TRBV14,TGTGCCAGCAGCCAAGTGGAGGGTTTGGGAGCTTTCTTT,CASSQVEGLGAFF
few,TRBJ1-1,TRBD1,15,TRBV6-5,TGTGCCAGCAGCTTACCGGCCACAGGGGACACTGAAGCTTTCTTT,CASSLPATGDTEAFF
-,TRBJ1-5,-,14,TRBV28,TGTGCCAGCAGTAGTGGCCAGACTAATCAGCCCCAGCATTTT,CASSSGQTNQPQHF
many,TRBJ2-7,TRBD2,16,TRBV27,TGTGCCAGCAGTCCTCGCGGACTAGCGCCTACCTACGAGCAGTACTTC,CASSPRGLAPTYEQYF
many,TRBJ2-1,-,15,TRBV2,TGTGCCAGCAGTGAGGTCCGGGGCTCCTACAATGAGCAGTTCTTC,CASSEVRGSYNEQFF
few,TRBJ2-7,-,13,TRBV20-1,TGCAGTGCCGTATGGGGTGGGGGGCTCGAGCAGTACTTC,CSAVWGGGLEQYF
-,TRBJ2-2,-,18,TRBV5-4,TGTGCCAGCAGCTTGGAAACCGGTAGTGGGAGGTATACCGGGGAGCTGTTTTTT,CASSLETGSGRYTGELFF
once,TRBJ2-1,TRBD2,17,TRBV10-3,TGTGCCATCAGTGACCCCGCCCGCGGGACTACCTACAATGAGCAGTTCTTC,CAISDPARGTTYNEQFF
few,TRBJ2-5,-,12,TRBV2,TGTGCCAGCAAAAAATTACAAGGGACCCAGTACTTC,CASKKLQGTQYF
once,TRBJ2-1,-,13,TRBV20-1,TGCAGTGCTAGTCCACTGTGGGGTGGTGAGCAGTTCTTC,CSASPLWGGEQFF
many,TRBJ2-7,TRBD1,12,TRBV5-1,TGCGCCAGCAGCTTCGACAGGGCCGAGCAGTACTTC,CASSFDRAEQYF
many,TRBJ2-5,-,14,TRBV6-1,TGTGCCAGCAGTACCAGGGCAAGCGGAGAGACCCAGTACTTC,CASSTRASGETQYF
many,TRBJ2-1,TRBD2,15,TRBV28,TGTGCCAGCAGTTCGGCTAGCGGGACCTACAATGAGCAGTTCTTC,CASSSASGTYNEQFF
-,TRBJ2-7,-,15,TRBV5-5,TGTGCCAGCAGTCCATACGGGGCCGCACCCCACGAGCAGTACTTC,CASSPYGAAPHEQYF
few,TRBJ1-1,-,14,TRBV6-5,TGTGCCAGCAGTTACTCGTCAGGGGACACTGAAGCTTTCTTT,CASSYSSGDTEAFF
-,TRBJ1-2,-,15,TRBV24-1,TGTGCCACCAGTGGTCCGCTTCAGGGCAACTATGGCTACACCTTC,CATSGPLQGNYGYTF
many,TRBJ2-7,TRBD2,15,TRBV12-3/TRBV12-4,TGTGCCAGCACTTTACGGCGGCGGGAGGGAAACGAGCAGTACTTC,CASTLRRREGNEQYF
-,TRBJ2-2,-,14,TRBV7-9,TGTGCCAGCACCGTGGGGGGAAACACCGGGGAGCTGTTTTTT,CASTVGGNTGELFF
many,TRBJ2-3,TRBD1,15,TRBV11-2,TGTGCCAGCAGGGTCGCGGGACAGGGGTCAGATACGCAGTATTTT,CASRVAGQGSDTQYF
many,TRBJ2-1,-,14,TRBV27,TGTGCCAGCAGTTTTGGGGAAGTCGGGGATGAGCAGTTCTTC,CASSFGEVGDEQFF
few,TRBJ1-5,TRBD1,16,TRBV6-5,TGTGCCAGCAGATTAACAGGGGGATGGAGCAATCAGCCCCAGCATTTT,CASRLTGGWSNQPQHF
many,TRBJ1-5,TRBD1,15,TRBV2,TGTGCCAGCAGGTTACAGGGGACGGGCAATCAGCCCCAGCATTTT,CASRLQGTGNQPQHF
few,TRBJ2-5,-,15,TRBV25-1,TGTGCCAGCAGTGACGTCGGGACACTCCAAGAGACCCAGTACTTC,CASSDVGTLQETQYF
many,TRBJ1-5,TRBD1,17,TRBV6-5,TGTGCCAGCAGTTACTCTCTCCCCGGGACAGCAAATCAGCCCCAGCATTTT,CASSYSLPGTANQPQHF
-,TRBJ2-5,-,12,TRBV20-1,TGCAGTGCCTCGCCCCAACAAGAGACCCAGTACTTC,CSASPQQETQYF
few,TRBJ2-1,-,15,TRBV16,TGTGCCAGCAGCCATATTCTAGCCATCGGCAATGAGCAGTTCTTC,CASSHILAIGNEQFF
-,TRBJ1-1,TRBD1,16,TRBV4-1,TGCGCCAGCAGCCGACAGGGCGTGGCCACGAACACTGAAGCTTTCTTT,CASSRQGVATNTEAFF
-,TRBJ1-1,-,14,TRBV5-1,TGCGCCAGCAGCTTAACAGAGCAGCACACTGAAGCTTTCTTT,CASSLTEQHTEAFF
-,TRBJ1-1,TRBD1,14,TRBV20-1,TGCAGTGCTAGAGATGCTGGGACAGCATCTGAAGCTTTCTTT,CSARDAGTASEAFF
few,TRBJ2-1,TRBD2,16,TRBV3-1,TGTGCCAGCAGCCAAGTTGGCGGGAGCTTATACAATGAGCAGTTCTTC,CASSQVGGSLYNEQFF
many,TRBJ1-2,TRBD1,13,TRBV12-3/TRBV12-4,TGTGCCAGCAGTGGGGGACAGTACTATGGCTACACCTTC,CASSGGQYYGYTF
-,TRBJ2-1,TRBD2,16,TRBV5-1,TGCGCCAGCAGCTCGAACCCCGGACTAGCAGAGAATGAGCAGTTCTTC,CASSSNPGLAENEQFF
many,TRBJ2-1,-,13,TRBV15,TGTGCCACCAGCATTCCTGGGACTGATGAGCAGTTCTTC,CATSIPGTDEQFF
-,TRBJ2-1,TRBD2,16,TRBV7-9,TGTGCCAGCAGCCCACCCTCTAGCGGCCTATACAATGAGCAGTTCTTC,CASSPPSSGLYNEQFF
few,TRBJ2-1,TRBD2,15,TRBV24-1,TGTGCCACCAGTGATTTCGGGGGGGCGGGCAATGAGCAGTTCTTC,CATSDFGGAGNEQFF
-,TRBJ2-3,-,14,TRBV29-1,TGCAGCGTTGAAGGCCCTGGGGGGAGCGATACGCAGTATTTT,CSVEGPGGSDTQYF